The clone carrying this TCR beta chain was observed a single time. This CDR3 has 13 amino acids. The V end was cut by 0 bases, the J end by 3 bases, with 6 bases between. Germline-derived CDR1 and CDR2 are SGHTA and FQGTGA. This sample stems from a study of blood T cell repertoires in COVID-19. Study in general: From the United States, Italy and Spain came samples of acute and convalescent COVID-19. Sources were T cells, B-cell-depleted T cells, or PBMCs; the material itself was cDNA or gDNA.

The protocol was immunoSEQ multiplex PCR, while the TCRdb copy is restricted to in-frame clones and leaves out a portion. The sample lists under 250,000 clones, about 85% seen once, with around 3.3% in the top ten. The chain has TRBV7-3 and TRBJ2-7, with a possible D match to TRBD1 (5 bases). Sample: peripheral blood. The sequence derives from a man younger than 30 with active or convalescent COVID-19. CDR3 DNA sequence: TGTGCCAGCAGCTTAACCCAGGGCTACGAGCAGTACTTC. It yields the protein CASSLTQGYEQYF.